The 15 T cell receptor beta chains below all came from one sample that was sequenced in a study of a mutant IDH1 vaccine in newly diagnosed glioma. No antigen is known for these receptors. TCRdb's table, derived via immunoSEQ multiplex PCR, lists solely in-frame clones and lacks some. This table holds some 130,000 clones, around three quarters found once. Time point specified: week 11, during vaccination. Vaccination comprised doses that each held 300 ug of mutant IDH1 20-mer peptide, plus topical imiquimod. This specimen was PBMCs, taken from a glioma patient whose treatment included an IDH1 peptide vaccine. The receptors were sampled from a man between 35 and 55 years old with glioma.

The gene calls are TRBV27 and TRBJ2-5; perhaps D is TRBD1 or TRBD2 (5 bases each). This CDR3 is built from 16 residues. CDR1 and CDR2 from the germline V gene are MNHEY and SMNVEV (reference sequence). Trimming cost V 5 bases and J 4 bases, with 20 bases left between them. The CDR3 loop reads CASSPPGTQNAETQYF. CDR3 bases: TGTGCCAGCAGTCCTCCCGGGACCCAGAATGCAGAGACCCAGTACTTC.

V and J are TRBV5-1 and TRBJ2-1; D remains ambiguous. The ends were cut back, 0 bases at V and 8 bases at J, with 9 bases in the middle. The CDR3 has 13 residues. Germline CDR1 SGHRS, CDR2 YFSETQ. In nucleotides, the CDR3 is TGCGCCAGCAGCTTGGTAGGTTATGATGAGCAGTTCTTC. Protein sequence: CASSLVGYDEQFF.

In DNA, the CDR3 is TGTGCCAGCAGTACACGGTCCTCCTATAATTCACCCCTCCACTTT. Amino acids: CASSTRSSYNSPLHF. The V call is TRBV6-5, the J call TRBJ1-6; D remains ambiguous. The CDR3 is 15 residues long. Per the germline V gene, CDR1 is MNHEY and CDR2 is SVGAGI. Between the trimmed V and J ends, which lost 5 bases and 0 bases, there was a span of 8 bases.

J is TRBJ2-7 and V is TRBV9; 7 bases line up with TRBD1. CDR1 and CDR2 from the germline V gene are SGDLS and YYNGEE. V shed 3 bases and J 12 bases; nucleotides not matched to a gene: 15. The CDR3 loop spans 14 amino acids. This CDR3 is CASSGDHTGERAYF. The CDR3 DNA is TGTGCCAGCAGCGGCGACCACACAGGGGAACGGGCGTACTTC.

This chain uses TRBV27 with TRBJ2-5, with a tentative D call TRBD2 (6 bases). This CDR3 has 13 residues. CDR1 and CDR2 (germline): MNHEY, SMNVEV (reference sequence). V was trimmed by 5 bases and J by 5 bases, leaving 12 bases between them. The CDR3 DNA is TGTGCCAGCAGTACGGGACTGTGGGAGACCCAGTACTTC. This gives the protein CASSTGLWETQYF.

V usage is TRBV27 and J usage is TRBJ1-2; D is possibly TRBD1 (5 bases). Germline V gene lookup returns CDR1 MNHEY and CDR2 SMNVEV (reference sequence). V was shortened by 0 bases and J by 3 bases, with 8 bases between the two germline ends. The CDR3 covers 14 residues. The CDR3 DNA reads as TGTGCCAGCAGTTTATCGTGGGGCTACTATGGCTACACCTTC. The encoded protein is CASSLSWGYYGYTF.

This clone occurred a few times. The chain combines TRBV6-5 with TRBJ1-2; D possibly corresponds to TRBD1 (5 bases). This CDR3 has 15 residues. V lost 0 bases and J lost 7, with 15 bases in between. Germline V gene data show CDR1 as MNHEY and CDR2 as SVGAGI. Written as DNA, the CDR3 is TGTGCCAGCAGTTACTCCCAGGGTCCCGTAAGTGGCTACACCTTC. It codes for CASSYSQGPVSGYTF.

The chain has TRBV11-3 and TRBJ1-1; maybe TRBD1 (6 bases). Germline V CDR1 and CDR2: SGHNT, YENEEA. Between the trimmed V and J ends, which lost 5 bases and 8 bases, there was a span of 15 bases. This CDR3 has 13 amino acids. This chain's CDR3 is CASSPSRGGEAFF. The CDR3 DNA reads TGTGCCAGCAGCCCCTCCAGGGGTGGGGAAGCTTTCTTT.

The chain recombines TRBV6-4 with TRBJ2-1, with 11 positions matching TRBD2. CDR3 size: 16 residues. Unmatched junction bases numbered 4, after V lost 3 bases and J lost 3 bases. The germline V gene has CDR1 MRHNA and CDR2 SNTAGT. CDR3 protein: CASSEGTSGDYNEQFF. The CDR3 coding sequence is TGTGCCAGCAGTGAGGGGACTAGCGGAGACTACAATGAGCAGTTCTTC.

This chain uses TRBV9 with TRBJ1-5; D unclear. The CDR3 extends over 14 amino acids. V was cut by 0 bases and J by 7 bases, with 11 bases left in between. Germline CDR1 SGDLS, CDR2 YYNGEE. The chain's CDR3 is CASSVAGRGQPQHF. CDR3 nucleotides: TGTGCCAGCAGCGTAGCGGGGAGAGGGCAGCCCCAGCATTTT. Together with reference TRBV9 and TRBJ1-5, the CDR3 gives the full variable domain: DSGVTQTPKHLITATGQRVTLRCSPRSGDLSVYWYQQSLDQGLQFLIQYYNGEERAKGNILERFSAQQFPDLHSELNLSSLELGDSALYFCASSVAGRGQPQHFGDGTRLSIL.

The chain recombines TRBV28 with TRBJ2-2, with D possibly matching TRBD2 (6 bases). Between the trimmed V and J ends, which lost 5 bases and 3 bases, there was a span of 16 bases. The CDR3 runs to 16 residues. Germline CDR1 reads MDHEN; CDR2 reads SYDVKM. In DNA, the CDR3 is TGTGCCAGCAGTCGGGACTTCCCCTTACACACCGGGGAGCTGTTTTTT. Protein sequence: CASSRDFPLHTGELFF. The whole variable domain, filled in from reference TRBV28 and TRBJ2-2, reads DVKVTQSSRYLVKRTGEKVFLECVQDMDHENMFWYRQDPGLGLRLIYFSYDVKMKEKGDIPEGYSVSREKKERFSLILESASTNQTSMYLCASSRDFPLHTGELFFGEGSRLTVL.

The CDR3 loop is CSVGTYYGYTF. CDR3 sequence (DNA): TGCAGCGTGGGGACGTACTATGGCTACACCTTC. The V and J genes are TRBV29-1 and TRBJ1-2; D is possibly TRBD1 (5 bases). The CDR3 contains 11 residues. V was trimmed by 6 bases and J by 3 bases, leaving 8 bases between them. CDR1 is SQVTM and CDR2 is ANQGSEA in the germline V gene. Full variable domain (outside the CDR3, taken from reference TRBV29-1 and TRBJ1-2): SAVISQKPSRDICQRGTSLTIQCQVDSQVTMMFWYRQQPGQSLTLIATANQGSEATYESGFVIDKFPISRPNLTFSTLTVSNMSPEDSSIYLCSVGTYYGYTFGSGTRLTVV.

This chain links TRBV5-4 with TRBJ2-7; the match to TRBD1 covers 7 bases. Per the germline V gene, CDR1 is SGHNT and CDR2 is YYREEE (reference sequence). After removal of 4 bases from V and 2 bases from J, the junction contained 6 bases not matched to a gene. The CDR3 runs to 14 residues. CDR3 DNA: TGTGCCAGCAGCCGGCCGGGACAGACCTACGAGCAGTACTTC. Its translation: CASSRPGQTYEQYF.

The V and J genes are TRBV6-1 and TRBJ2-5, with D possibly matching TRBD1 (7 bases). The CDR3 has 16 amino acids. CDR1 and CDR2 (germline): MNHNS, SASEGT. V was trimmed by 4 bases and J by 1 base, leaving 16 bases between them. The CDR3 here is CASSVSFQGGQETQYF. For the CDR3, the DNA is TGTGCCAGCAGTGTGTCCTTCCAGGGGGGCCAAGAGACCCAGTACTTC.

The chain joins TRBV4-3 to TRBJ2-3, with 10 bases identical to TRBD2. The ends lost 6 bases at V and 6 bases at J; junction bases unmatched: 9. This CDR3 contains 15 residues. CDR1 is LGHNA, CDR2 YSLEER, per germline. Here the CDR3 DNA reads TGCGCCAGCAGTCCTAGCGGGAGTTGGTCCGATACGCAGTATTTT. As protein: CASSPSGSWSDTQYF.